Following are 32 T cell receptor beta chains from one sample sequenced in a study of cytomegalovirus exposure and HLA in healthy donors. The PCR had 60 Vbeta and 13 Jbeta primers. TCRdb's copy holds only in-frame clones and misses some; the assay was immunoSEQ multiplex PCR. The sample records approximately 100,000 clones, about four fifths being singletons. The specimen sequenced was PBMCs. These receptors were collected from a man aged 18 to 29 in good health and CMV-seropositive.

A few counts support this clone. The chain is built from TRBV6-4 and TRBJ1-1, with 7 bases matching TRBD1. With 6 bases clipped from V and 1 base from J, the junction kept 14 bases outside the gene matches. The CDR3 has 17 amino acids. Germline CDR1 reads MRHNA; CDR2 reads SNTAGT. CDR3 in amino acids: CASSAAKGALWNTEAFF. As DNA, the CDR3 is TGTGCCAGCAGCGCTGCTAAGGGGGCGCTTTGGAACACTGAAGCTTTCTTT.

The rearrangement joins TRBV6-1 to TRBJ2-7, with 8 positions matching TRBD1. CDR1 and CDR2 from the germline V gene are MNHNS and SASEGT. V was clipped by 6 bases and J by 2 bases; unmatched bases: 3. This CDR3 region has 13 residues. The chain's CDR3 is CASRGQAPYEQYF. CDR3 nucleotide sequence: TGTGCCAGCAGGGGACAGGCCCCCTACGAGCAGTACTTC.

This chain joins TRBV11-2 and TRBJ2-7; TRBD1 is a possible D gene (6 bases). V lost 5 bases and J lost 3, with 14 bases in between. Per germline, CDR1 SGHAT and CDR2 FQNNGV. The CDR3 loop spans 14 amino acids. The CDR3 region is CASSEQGTVYEQYF. The CDR3 nucleotides are TGTGCCAGCAGCGAACAGGGAACGGTCTACGAGCAGTACTTC. The variable domain in full, with the rest retrieved from reference TRBV11-2 and TRBJ2-7, is EAGVAQSPRYKIIEKRQSVAFWCNPISGHATLYWYQQILGQGPKLLIQFQNNGVVDDSQLPKDRFSAERLKGVDSTLKIQPAKLEDSAVYLCASSEQGTVYEQYFGPGTRLTVT.

This chain connects TRBV10-1 to TRBJ2-3, with TRBD2 matching over 8 bases. V dropped 2 bases and J dropped 0; count of bases not matched to a gene: 1. In germline, CDR1 is WNHNN, CDR2 SYGVQD (reference sequence). This CDR3 spans 15 amino acids. CDR3 sequence reads: CASSESGGSTDTQYF. The CDR3 nucleotides are TGCGCCAGCAGTGAGAGCGGGGGTAGCACAGATACGCAGTATTTT.

Here the CDR3 reads CASSGIGTGYTGELFF. In DNA form, the CDR3 reads TGTGCCAGCAGTGGAATCGGGACAGGGTACACCGGGGAGCTGTTTTTT. This sequence joins TRBV2 and TRBJ2-2, with 9 bases aligning to TRBD1. With 4 bases clipped from V and 3 bases from J, the junction kept 6 bases outside the gene matches. Germline CDR1 and CDR2: SNHLY and FYNNEI. This CDR3 contains 16 residues.

The chain has TRBV9 and TRBJ1-1; possible D gene TRBD1, 5 bases. The length of the CDR3 is 15 residues. In germline, CDR1 is SGDLS, CDR2 YYNGEE. The V end lost 3 bases, the J end lost 6 bases, and 18 bases lay between the germline ends. CDR3 sequence (DNA): TGTGCCAGCAGCGAGACAGTGGGGCCACGGGCTGAAGCTTTCTTT. Translation: CASSETVGPRAEAFF.

A word on this clone: An end of the junction differs from the germline gene, which may be a read error. The sample contains more than one DNA sequence encoding this CDR3. This chain uses TRBV29-1 with TRBJ2-5; D is uncertain. Germline lookup yields CDR1 SQVTM and CDR2 ANQGSEA. The CDR3 consists of 13 residues. In DNA form, the CDR3 reads TGCAGCGTTCGGCAGGTCCTACAAGAAACCCAGTACTTC. As protein: CSVRQVLQETQYF.

Regarding this clone: Other DNA variants within this sample encode the same CDR3. CDR3 region: CASSEGRNQPQHF. CDR3 sequence (DNA): TGCGCCAGCAGTGAGGGTCGGAATCAGCCCCAGCATTTT. The chain links TRBV10-1 to TRBJ1-5; no firm D call. Per the germline V gene, CDR1 is WNHNN and CDR2 is SYGVQD (reference sequence). The CDR3 length is 13 residues. V lost 2 bases, J lost 4 bases, and 6 bases lay in between.

CDR3: CAISERLAVTDTQYF. CDR3 nucleotides: TGTGCCATCAGTGAGCGGCTAGCGGTCACAGATACGCAGTATTTT. The chain employs TRBV10-3 and TRBJ2-3, with 7 bases aligning to TRBD2. After removal of 2 bases from V and 2 bases from J, the junction contained 4 bases not matched to a gene. There are 15 residues in the CDR3. Germline V gene data show CDR1 as ENHRY and CDR2 as SYGVKD.

V and J are TRBV5-1 and TRBJ2-1, with 9 bases fitting TRBD1. In germline, CDR1 is SGHRS, CDR2 YFSETQ. The CDR3 has 14 residues. V was pared by 5 bases and J by 5 bases, with 5 bases of the junction left unmatched. The CDR3 is CASRPGQGDNEQFF. CDR3 DNA sequence: TGCGCCAGCAGACCGGGACAGGGAGACAATGAGCAGTTCTTC.

The chain links TRBV10-3 to TRBJ1-2; perhaps TRBD1 as D (5 bases). V was shortened by 0 bases and J by 4 bases, with 12 bases between the two germline ends. This CDR3 is 15 amino acids long. Germline V CDR1 and CDR2: ENHRY, SYGVKD. CDR3 sequence reads: CAISESGGGGYGYTF. The CDR3 DNA follows: TGTGCCATCAGTGAGTCGGGGGGAGGCGGCTATGGCTACACCTTC.

This rearrangement joins TRBV7-8 to TRBJ1-5; D might be TRBD1 (6 bases). This CDR3 has 15 residues. In germline, CDR1 is SGHVS, CDR2 FQNEAQ. Trimming removed 0 bases at V and 5 bases at J, with 11 bases between. The CDR3 bases are TGTGCCAGCAGCTTAGCCTCAGGGGTGGATCAGCCCCAGCATTTT. Translation: CASSLASGVDQPQHF.

The chain joins TRBV9 to TRBJ2-7; 9 bases fit TRBD2. CDR1 is SGDLS and CDR2 is YYNGEE in the germline V gene. This CDR3 is 16 amino acids long. Trimming removed 0 bases from V and 7 bases from J; junction bases left unmatched: 11. The DNA for the CDR3 is TGTGCCAGCAGCGTAGGGGGAGTAGCGGGGGCAGGGGAGCAGTACTTC. Translation gives CASSVGGVAGAGEQYF.

The DNA for the CDR3 is TGTGCCAGCAGTCCAAGGGGCCACTCTGGGGCCAACGTCCTGACTTTC. Its protein product is CASSPRGHSGANVLTF. This rearrangement joins TRBV28 to TRBJ2-6, with D possibly being TRBD1 (5 bases). This CDR3 comprises 16 residues. The V end lost 5 bases, the J end lost 0 bases, and 11 bases lay between the germline ends. Per the germline V gene, CDR1 is MDHEN and CDR2 is SYDVKM.

This chain joins TRBV5-1 and TRBJ1-1; 7 bases map to TRBD1. After removal of 3 bases from V and 5 bases from J, the junction contained 10 bases not matched to a gene. This CDR3 is 15 amino acids long. Germline CDR1 reads SGHRS; CDR2 reads YFSETQ. The CDR3 is CASSYSVGGVTEAFF. DNA for the CDR3: TGCGCCAGCAGCTATTCGGTAGGGGGCGTTACTGAAGCTTTCTTT. The entire variable domain, with the rest obtained from reference TRBV5-1 and TRBJ1-1, is as follows: KAGVTQTPRYLIKTRGQQVTLSCSPISGHRSVSWYQQTPGQGLQFLFEYFSETQRNKGNFPGRFSGRQFSNSRSEMNVSTLELGDSALYLCASSYSVGGVTEAFFGQGTRLTVV.

The chain carries TRBV2 and TRBJ2-2, with a weak D call TRBD2 (6 bases). CDR1 and CDR2 (germline): SNHLY, FYNNEI. This CDR3 comprises 16 residues. V gave up 7 bases and J gave up 7 bases, with 22 bases separating them. This chain's CDR3 is CASTVGDSGFNGELFF. For the CDR3, the DNA is TGTGCCAGCACCGTTGGGGACTCCGGATTCAACGGGGAGCTGTTTTTT.

The genes are TRBV19 and TRBJ1-3; no clear D. Germline CDR1 and CDR2: LNHDA and SQIVND (reference sequence). Trimming removed 4 bases from V and 0 bases from J, with 10 bases in between. This CDR3 comprises 15 residues. DNA of the CDR3: TGTGCCAGTAGTACTCTCAGGCCCTCTGGAAACACCATATATTTT. It translates to CASSTLRPSGNTIYF.

V is TRBV18 and J is TRBJ2-7; 8 nucleotides line up with TRBD1. Germline trimming cut 2 bases from V and 2 bases from J; bases unmatched to any gene: 11. The CDR3 covers 17 residues. CDR1 is KGHSH and CDR2 is LQKENI in the germline V gene. The CDR3, as DNA: TGTGCCAGCTCACCAGTCCGGGACAGGAGTTTTCCCTACGAGCAGTACTTC. It translates to CASSPVRDRSFPYEQYF.

The chain links TRBV7-2 to TRBJ1-1; D is possibly TRBD1 (6 bases). The ends were cut back, 7 bases at V and 5 bases at J, with 14 bases in the middle. Looked up from germline, CDR1 is SGHTA and CDR2 is FQGNSA. The CDR3 length is 13 residues. DNA of the CDR3: TGTGCCAGCACCGCAGGGGTGGGAACTGAAGCTTTCTTT. Amino acids: CASTAGVGTEAFF.

The chain recombines TRBV5-6 with TRBJ1-1, with 9 bases fitting TRBD1. The V and J ends lost 4 bases and 6 bases, in that order; junction bases with no gene match: 10. Germline V CDR1 and CDR2: SGHDT, YYEEEE. This CDR3 has 15 residues. The chain's CDR3 is CASSQIDRGRPEAFF. The CDR3 nucleotides are TGTGCCAGCAGCCAAATTGACAGGGGGAGGCCTGAAGCTTTCTTT.

V and J are TRBV7-8 and TRBJ2-3, with TRBD2 matching 11 bases. The CDR3 length is 16 residues. The V gene's germline CDR1 is SGHVS and CDR2 FQNEAQ. V shed 5 bases and J 6 bases; nucleotides not matched to a gene: 10. CDR3 amino acids: CASSPRTSGWMDTQYF. CDR3 nucleotides: TGTGCCAGCAGCCCAAGGACTAGCGGGTGGATGGATACGCAGTATTTT.

The chain employs TRBV25-1 and TRBJ1-4, with D tentatively TRBD1 (5 bases). The CDR3 runs 14 residues. Germline CDR1 reads MGHDK; CDR2 reads SYGVNS. Trimming shortened V by 5 bases and J by 4 bases, and 11 bases separated the two germline ends. CDR3 amino acids: CASSLGQVNEKLFF. In DNA form, the CDR3 reads TGTGCCAGCAGTCTGGGGCAGGTTAATGAAAAACTGTTTTTT.

A few counts support this clone. The chain is built from TRBV19 and TRBJ2-4, with D maybe TRBD1 (6 bases). Germline CDR1 is LNHDA and CDR2 is SQIVND (reference sequence). The CDR3 is 14 residues long. V lost 5 bases to trimming and J lost 4 bases, with 12 bases between them. For the CDR3, the DNA is TGTGCCAGTAGTCCTCGGACAGTTAAAAACATTCAGTACTTC. Amino acids: CASSPRTVKNIQYF.

CDR3 loop: CASRAGGGSNQPQHF. The CDR3 DNA sequence: TGTGCCAGTAGGGCAGGGGGAGGCAGCAATCAGCCCCAGCATTTT. The rearrangement links TRBV19 to TRBJ1-5; TRBD1 agrees at 7 bases. CDR3 size: 15 residues. Trimming cost V 6 bases and J 1 base; bases outside gene matches: 6. Germline CDR1 and CDR2: LNHDA and SQIVND (reference sequence).

In this sample, this clone turned up a few times. This CDR3 is CASTGTATNEKLFF. In DNA, the CDR3 is TGTGCCAGCACAGGGACAGCAACTAATGAAAAACTGTTTTTT. The chain couples TRBV2 to TRBJ1-4, with 7 positions matching TRBD1. The germline V gene encodes CDR1 SNHLY and CDR2 FYNNEI. The CDR3 runs 14 residues. Germline trimming cut 7 bases from V and 0 bases from J; bases unmatched to any gene: 2.

V usage is TRBV4-1 and J usage is TRBJ2-3; D might be TRBD2 (5 bases). The CDR3 loop spans 16 amino acids. CDR1 and CDR2 from the germline V gene are MGHRA and YSYEKL. The germline V and J ends were trimmed by 1 base and 2 bases, with 13 bases remaining between them. The CDR3 here is CASSQVSGSPTDTQYF. Here the CDR3 DNA reads TGCGCCAGCAGCCAAGTATCGGGATCCCCCACAGATACGCAGTATTTT.

This chain joins TRBV27 and TRBJ1-5; 7 nucleotides agree with TRBD1. Germline trimming cut 0 bases from V and 2 bases from J; bases unmatched to any gene: 7. The CDR3 contains 17 residues. Germline lookup yields CDR1 MNHEY and CDR2 SMNVEV (reference sequence). In DNA, the CDR3 is TGTGCCAGCAGTTTATCCAGGGGGATAGGAGGCAATCAGCCCCAGCATTTT. This translates into CASSLSRGIGGNQPQHF.

In its sample, this clone was seen a few times. The gene calls are TRBV10-2 and TRBJ2-6, with a tentative D call TRBD1 (5 bases). The CDR3 loop spans 16 amino acids. CDR1 WSHSY and CDR2 SAAADI come from the germline V gene. Trimming pared 6 bases from V and 0 bases from J, leaving 12 bases between. The CDR3 protein is CASSGQGASGANVLTF. The CDR3 DNA reads as TGCGCCAGCAGCGGACAAGGAGCCTCTGGGGCCAACGTCCTGACTTTC.

The chain carries TRBV18 and TRBJ2-7, with D unclear. V was trimmed by 6 bases and J by 1 base, leaving 13 bases between them. The germline V gene has CDR1 KGHSH and CDR2 LQKENI. The CDR3 runs to 14 residues. The CDR3 protein is CASSPGVGSYEQYF. In DNA, the CDR3 is TGTGCCAGCTCCCCTGGAGTCGGTTCCTACGAGCAGTACTTC.

The rearrangement joins TRBV10-2 to TRBJ1-1; D not certain. The V end lost 8 bases, the J end lost 5 bases, and 12 bases lay between the germline ends. Germline lookup yields CDR1 WSHSY and CDR2 SAAADI. The CDR3 is 12 amino acids. CDR3 in DNA: TGCGCCAGCGGGCGTCCGGGGACTGAAGCTTTCTTT. Protein sequence: CASGRPGTEAFF.

This chain uses TRBV27 with TRBJ2-3; 7 positions match TRBD1. The ends lost 6 bases at V and 5 bases at J; junction bases unmatched: 5. Looked up from germline, CDR1 is MNHEY and CDR2 is SMNVEV (reference sequence). The CDR3 loop spans 13 amino acids. DNA for the CDR3: TGTGCCAGCAGAACAGGGGCAGGAGATACGCAGTATTTT. Translation: CASRTGAGDTQYF.

The chain recombines TRBV15 with TRBJ1-5; the match to TRBD1 covers 7 bases. The CDR3 sequence is 15 residues long. Germline V gives CDR1 LNHNV, CDR2 YYDKDF (reference sequence). V lost 6 bases to trimming and J lost 4 bases; unmatched junction nucleotides: 9. The CDR3 loop is CATSALDRNNQPQHF. The CDR3 nucleotides are TGTGCCACCAGTGCCCTGGACAGGAATAATCAGCCCCAGCATTTT.